Listed here are 13 T cell receptor beta chains from one sample, sequenced in a study of shared clonotypes between healthy human individuals. Naive CD8 isolation took CD45RO-negative cells positively selected for CCR7 and excluded terminally differentiated effector memory CD45RA+ cells. Using immunoSEQ multiplex PCR, the repertoire was profiled, and TCRdb retains in-frame clones only, with some absent. The table records 600,000 or so clones, 85% to 95% of them present only once. The sequencing sample was made of naive CD8+ T cells sorted from blood. The receptors stem from a woman aged 25 to 39 in good health.

The chain recombines TRBV5-6 with TRBJ2-7, with 8 bases that match TRBD2. The germline CDR1 and CDR2 sequences are SGHDT and YYEEEE. This CDR3 contains 16 residues. After removal of 0 bases from V and 0 bases from J, the junction contained 5 bases not matched to a gene. In DNA form, the CDR3 reads TGTGCCAGCAGCTTGGTCTGGCGGGAGGACTCCTACGAGCAGTACTTC. Its translation is CASSLVWREDSYEQYF.

The V and J genes are TRBV7-8 and TRBJ1-2; possibly TRBD1 for D (5 bases). Germline V gene data show CDR1 as SGHVS and CDR2 as FQNEAQ. The CDR3 covers 13 residues. Deletions cut 2 bases from V and 8 bases from J, with 12 bases between. The CDR3 here is CASSLWGRDGYTF. In DNA form, the CDR3 reads TGTGCCAGCAGCTTATGGGGAAGGGACGGCTACACCTTC.

The chain couples TRBV14 to TRBJ2-1; 10 bases are shared with TRBD2. This CDR3 has 12 amino acids. V lost 11 bases, J lost 7 bases, and 5 bases stayed unmatched. The germline V gene has CDR1 SGHDN and CDR2 FVKESK. The CDR3 DNA follows: TGTGCCTCTAGCGGGAGCGGAAATGAGCAGTTCTTC. Translation: CASSGSGNEQFF.

In DNA form, the CDR3 reads TGTGCCAGCAGTTACTCCGGGGGGGAGCGGTTCTACGAGCAGTACTTC. It encodes CASSYSGGERFYEQYF. The chain joins TRBV6-5 to TRBJ2-7; 8 bases match TRBD2. The V and J ends lost 0 bases and 3 bases, in that order; junction bases with no gene match: 7. Germline loops: CDR1 MNHEY, CDR2 SVGAGI. The CDR3 spans 16 residues.

The gene calls are TRBV28 and TRBJ2-7; D is possibly TRBD1 (5 bases). This CDR3 has 13 amino acids. V gave up 4 bases and J gave up 5 bases, with 12 bases separating them. Germline V lookup: CDR1 MDHEN, CDR2 SYDVKM. The CDR3: CASSSKGLDEQYF. CDR3 DNA sequence: TGTGCCAGCAGTTCGAAGGGGCTGGACGAGCAGTACTTC.

The gene calls are TRBV19 and TRBJ2-1; D is undetermined. Germline values: CDR1 LNHDA, CDR2 SQIVND (reference sequence). Deletions cut 7 bases from V and 0 bases from J, with 10 bases between. This CDR3 is built from 14 residues. CDR3 protein: CASTTVNSYNEQFF. DNA of the CDR3: TGTGCCAGTACCACTGTGAACTCCTACAATGAGCAGTTCTTC.

Worth noting for this clone: In the same sample, other DNA sequences code for this CDR3. The chain recombines TRBV5-4 with TRBJ1-1, with unresolved D. Germline CDR1 is SGHNT and CDR2 is YYREEE (reference sequence). There are 13 residues in the CDR3. V shed 4 bases and J shed 1 base, with 8 bases lying between them. The CDR3 sequence is CASSLEGNTEAFF. The CDR3 region has the DNA TGTGCCAGCAGCCTCGAGGGGAACACTGAAGCTTTCTTT.

The genes are TRBV5-6 and TRBJ2-3; tentative D call: TRBD2 (6 bases). The germline CDR1 and CDR2 sequences are SGHDT and YYEEEE. The CDR3 sequence is 14 residues long. V lost 2 bases, J lost 4 bases, and 11 bases lay in between. The chain's CDR3 is CASSLGGISDTQYF. DNA for the CDR3: TGTGCCAGCAGCTTAGGCGGGATCTCAGATACGCAGTATTTT.

The V gene is TRBV13, the J gene TRBJ2-3; no clear D gene. The V end was cut by 4 bases, the J end by 4 bases, with 18 bases between. Germline V gene data show CDR1 as PRHDT and CDR2 as FYEKMQ (reference sequence). This CDR3 has 16 amino acids. The DNA of the CDR3 is TGTGCCAGCAGCTCCACGTTAGCCTCCCGGGCAGATACGCAGTATTTT. It is translated as CASSSTLASRADTQYF.

This chain links TRBV25-1 with TRBJ2-5, with 14 bases that match TRBD2. The end of the DNA aligns better with TRBJ2-7, so the J call may be wrong. Germline CDR1 MGHDK, CDR2 SYGVNS. CDR3 length: 13 residues. The CDR3 DNA reads as TGTGCCTCGGGGACTAGCGGGAGATACGAGCAGTACTTC. It translates to CASGTSGRYEQYF.

The rearrangement joins TRBV7-9 to TRBJ2-7; D uncertain. Germline-derived CDR1 and CDR2 are SEHNR and FQNEAQ (reference sequence). V shed 5 bases and J shed 3 bases, with 23 bases lying between them. The CDR3 is 17 residues long. The CDR3 DNA reads as TGTGCCAGCAGCCCAAAGAGAGTTGGGTCCGGAAACTACGAGCAGTACTTC. It translates to CASSPKRVGSGNYEQYF. Based on the CDR3 plus reference TRBV7-9 and TRBJ2-7, the full variable domain is DTGVSQNPRHKITKRGQNVTFRCDPISEHNRLYWYRQTLGQGPEFLTYFQNEAQLEKSRLLSDRFSAERPKGSFSTLEIQRTEQGDSAMYLCASSPKRVGSGNYEQYFGPGTRLTVT.

The chain uses TRBV19 and TRBJ2-7, with 7 bases matching TRBD1. The CDR3 has 15 residues. The V gene's germline CDR1 is LNHDA and CDR2 SQIVND (reference sequence). V was pared by 3 bases and J by 0 bases, with 5 bases of the junction left unmatched. In DNA form, the CDR3 reads TGTGCCAGTAGTATGGGACAGAGTAGCTCCTACGAGCAGTACTTC. Translation: CASSMGQSSSYEQYF. Full variable domain (missing parts from reference TRBV19 and TRBJ2-7): DGGITQSPKYLFRKEGQNVTLSCEQNLNHDAMYWYRQDPGQGLRLIYYSQIVNDFQKGDIAEGYSVSREKKESFPLTVTSAQKNPTAFYLCASSMGQSSSYEQYFGPGTRLTVT.

Comment on this clone: Distinct nucleotide sequences in the sample also encode this CDR3. This rearrangement joins TRBV5-5 to TRBJ2-1; D unresolved. V was shortened by 2 bases and J by 2 bases, with 5 bases between the two germline ends. CDR1 is SGHKS and CDR2 is YYEKEE in the germline V gene (reference sequence). CDR3 size: 13 residues. CDR3 region: CASSLSPYNEQFF. CDR3 nucleotide sequence: TGTGCCAGCAGCTTAAGCCCCTACAATGAGCAGTTCTTC.